The rows below give T cell receptor beta chains drawn from one sample of a study of shared clonotypes between healthy human individuals. Only in-frame clones appear in the TCRdb table, and some are missing; sequencing was by immunoSEQ multiplex PCR. Here the sample spans approximately 1.9 million clones, around 95% being singletons. The specimen sequenced was naive CD8+ T cells from PBMCs. The receptors stem from a man younger than 30 in good health. Some clones in this sample may be carry-over from other donors' samples. Both conserved end residues are part of each CDR3. The order of the fields is J gene, V gene, clone size, CDR3 length, D gene, CDR3 DNA, CDR3 protein. The D gene is left open where the match is weak. Only some rows state a clone size, as once, few, many or a class for expanded clones.

J gene: TRBJ1-2; V gene: TRBV9; clone size: NA; CDR3 length: 16; D gene: NA; CDR3 DNA: TGTGCCAGCAGCGTAGATCGAGCAGGGCGCAACTATGGCTACACCTTC; CDR3 protein: CASSVDRAGRNYGYTF
J gene: TRBJ1-5; V gene: TRBV9; clone size: NA; CDR3 length: 13; D gene: NA; CDR3 DNA: TGTGCCAGCAGCGTAGCCAGCAATCAGCCCCAGCATTTT; CDR3 protein: CASSVASNQPQHF
J gene: TRBJ2-1; V gene: TRBV27; clone size: NA; CDR3 length: 15; D gene: NA; CDR3 DNA: TGTGCCAGCAGTTTAGGCCCGCGCTCCTACAATGAGCAGTTCTTC; CDR3 protein: CASSLGPRSYNEQFF
J gene: TRBJ1-3; V gene: TRBV29-1; clone size: NA; CDR3 length: 16; D gene: TRBD1; CDR3 DNA: TGCAGCGTGGATATTCAGGGACAGCCCTCTGGAAACACCATATATTTT; CDR3 protein: CSVDIQGQPSGNTIYF
J gene: TRBJ2-7; V gene: TRBV7-9; clone size: NA; CDR3 length: 13; D gene: NA; CDR3 DNA: TGTGCCAGCAGCGGTCCGCCACACTACGAGCAGTACTTC; CDR3 protein: CASSGPPHYEQYF
J gene: TRBJ2-2; V gene: TRBV7-9; clone size: NA; CDR3 length: 18; D gene: TRBD2; CDR3 DNA: TGTGCCAGCAGCTTGGGACGACTAGCGGGAGGCATCACCGGGGAGCTGTTTTTT; CDR3 protein: CASSLGRLAGGITGELFF
J gene: TRBJ2-7; V gene: TRBV4-1; clone size: NA; CDR3 length: 14; D gene: TRBD1; CDR3 DNA: TGCGCCAGCAGCCTGAGGGACAGGGCCTACGAGCAGTACTTC; CDR3 protein: CASSLRDRAYEQYF
J gene: TRBJ2-7; V gene: TRBV29-1; clone size: NA; CDR3 length: 12; D gene: TRBD1; CDR3 DNA: TGCAGCGTGTTACAGGGGTGGGACGAGCAGTACTTC; CDR3 protein: CSVLQGWDEQYF
J gene: TRBJ2-5; V gene: TRBV9; clone size: NA; CDR3 length: 15; D gene: NA; CDR3 DNA: TGTGCCAGCTCGGAGTTTGGCGGAAGACAAGAGACCCAGTACTTC; CDR3 protein: CASSEFGGRQETQYF
J gene: TRBJ2-7; V gene: TRBV7-9; clone size: NA; CDR3 length: 14; D gene: NA; CDR3 DNA: TGTGCCAGCAGCTTACGAGTCATGGGGGACGAGCAGTACTTC; CDR3 protein: CASSLRVMGDEQYF
J gene: TRBJ2-4; V gene: TRBV7-3; clone size: NA; CDR3 length: 18; D gene: TRBD2; CDR3 DNA: TGTGCCAGCAGTTCCGGTCTAGCGGGAGCCCTAGCCAAAAACATTCAGTACTTC; CDR3 protein: CASSSGLAGALAKNIQYF
J gene: TRBJ1-5; V gene: TRBV4-1; clone size: NA; CDR3 length: 16; D gene: NA; CDR3 DNA: TGCGCCAGCAGTCAACCCGGGCCGTCCGGCAATCAGCCCCAGCATTTT; CDR3 protein: CASSQPGPSGNQPQHF
J gene: TRBJ1-2; V gene: TRBV7-9; clone size: NA; CDR3 length: 14; D gene: TRBD1; CDR3 DNA: TGTGCCAGCAGCTCCGGACAGGCCAACTATGGCTACACCTTC; CDR3 protein: CASSSGQANYGYTF
J gene: TRBJ2-1; V gene: TRBV7-9; clone size: NA; CDR3 length: 14; D gene: NA; CDR3 DNA: TGTGCCAGCAGCCCGCTAGTAGGGACAACAGTTTGGTTCTTC; CDR3 protein: CASSPLVGTTVWFF
J gene: TRBJ2-7; V gene: TRBV4-2; clone size: NA; CDR3 length: 17; D gene: TRBD2; CDR3 DNA: TGTGCCAGCAGCCAGGGACTAGCGGGAACGTGGTACTACGAGCAGTACTTC; CDR3 protein: CASSQGLAGTWYYEQYF
J gene: TRBJ2-1; V gene: TRBV7-9; clone size: NA; CDR3 length: 16; D gene: TRBD2; CDR3 DNA: TGTGCCAGCAGCTCCCCCGGGACTAGCGGCTACAATGAGCAGTTCTTC; CDR3 protein: CASSSPGTSGYNEQFF
J gene: TRBJ2-7; V gene: TRBV14; clone size: NA; CDR3 length: 13; D gene: NA; CDR3 DNA: TGTGCCAGCAGCCAAGGGCGGGGTTACGAGCAGTACTTC; CDR3 protein: CASSQGRGYEQYF
J gene: TRBJ2-1; V gene: TRBV29-1; clone size: NA; CDR3 length: 13; D gene: NA; CDR3 DNA: TGCAGCGTTGTTGGGACGCCGTACAATGAGCAGTTCTTC; CDR3 protein: CSVVGTPYNEQFF
J gene: TRBJ1-3; V gene: TRBV7-8; clone size: NA; CDR3 length: 16; D gene: TRBD1; CDR3 DNA: TGTGCCAGCAGCCCCACAGGGGGCTACTCTGGAAACACCATATATTTT; CDR3 protein: CASSPTGGYSGNTIYF
J gene: TRBJ1-6; V gene: TRBV6-5; clone size: NA; CDR3 length: 15; D gene: TRBD1; CDR3 DNA: TGTGCCAGCAGTTACTCGGACAGGGTGGCCTCACCCCTCCACTTT; CDR3 protein: CASSYSDRVASPLHF
J gene: TRBJ2-1; V gene: TRBV21-1; clone size: NA; CDR3 length: 15; D gene: NA; CDR3 DNA: TGTGCCAGCAGCATATACAGGACCCCTTACAATGAGCAGTTCTTC; CDR3 protein: CASSIYRTPYNEQFF
J gene: TRBJ2-1; V gene: TRBV2; clone size: NA; CDR3 length: 15; D gene: NA; CDR3 DNA: TGTGCCAGCAGAGGCGAAACAGGGAGCTACAATGAGCAGTTCTTC; CDR3 protein: CASRGETGSYNEQFF
J gene: TRBJ2-7; V gene: TRBV29-1; clone size: NA; CDR3 length: 11; D gene: NA; CDR3 DNA: TGCAGCGTTGTTTGGGGGAACGAGCAGTACTTC; CDR3 protein: CSVVWGNEQYF
J gene: TRBJ1-2; V gene: TRBV2; clone size: NA; CDR3 length: 13; D gene: TRBD1; CDR3 DNA: TGTGCCAGCCCTGGGACAGGGAACTATGGCTACACCTTC; CDR3 protein: CASPGTGNYGYTF
J gene: TRBJ2-1; V gene: TRBV5-1; clone size: NA; CDR3 length: 16; D gene: TRBD2; CDR3 DNA: TGCGCCAGCAGCTTGAGACTAGCGGGTAGCCTAGGTGAGCAGTTCTTC; CDR3 protein: CASSLRLAGSLGEQFF
J gene: TRBJ1-6; V gene: TRBV27; clone size: NA; CDR3 length: 15; D gene: NA; CDR3 DNA: TGTGCCAGCAGTCAATACCGGGACAATTCCTCACCCCTCCACTTT; CDR3 protein: CASSQYRDNSSPLHF
J gene: TRBJ2-7; V gene: TRBV6-1; clone size: NA; CDR3 length: 15; D gene: NA; CDR3 DNA: TGTGCCAGCACCCCAAGGGCATACAGCCCCTACGAGCAGTACTTC; CDR3 protein: CASTPRAYSPYEQYF
J gene: TRBJ2-5; V gene: TRBV5-1; clone size: NA; CDR3 length: 15; D gene: NA; CDR3 DNA: TGCGCCAGCAGCTTGGCGTCTGGTCTTGGAGAGACCCAGTACTTC; CDR3 protein: CASSLASGLGETQYF
J gene: TRBJ2-1; V gene: TRBV29-1; clone size: NA; CDR3 length: 15; D gene: NA; CDR3 DNA: TGCAGCGTTGAAGACCCTCACTCGGAGTACTATGAGCAGTTCTTC; CDR3 protein: CSVEDPHSEYYEQFF
J gene: TRBJ2-7; V gene: TRBV7-7; clone size: NA; CDR3 length: 13; D gene: NA; CDR3 DNA: TGTGCCAGCAGCTTAGCAGGGGCCTACGAGCAGTACTTC; CDR3 protein: CASSLAGAYEQYF
J gene: TRBJ2-7; V gene: TRBV6-6; clone size: NA; CDR3 length: 13; D gene: TRBD2; CDR3 DNA: TGTGCCAGCAGTACTAGCGGGGACTACGAGCAGTACTTC; CDR3 protein: CASSTSGDYEQYF
J gene: TRBJ1-2; V gene: TRBV19; clone size: once; CDR3 length: 11; D gene: NA; CDR3 DNA: TGTGCCAGTAGGGGGGGAGGAGGCTACACCTTC; CDR3 protein: CASRGGGGYTF
J gene: TRBJ1-2; V gene: TRBV15; clone size: NA; CDR3 length: 14; D gene: TRBD1; CDR3 DNA: TGTGCCACCAGCGAAACCGACAGGGGCTATGGCTACACCTTC; CDR3 protein: CATSETDRGYGYTF
J gene: TRBJ2-7; V gene: TRBV27; clone size: NA; CDR3 length: 16; D gene: TRBD1; CDR3 DNA: TGTGCCAGCAGTTTTCGGTTTCCCGGGACAGGGGACGAGCAGTACTTC; CDR3 protein: CASSFRFPGTGDEQYF
J gene: TRBJ2-7; V gene: TRBV7-9; clone size: NA; CDR3 length: 14; D gene: NA; CDR3 DNA: TGTGCCAGCAGCTTAGGCGCGGGATTTTACGAGCAGTACTTC; CDR3 protein: CASSLGAGFYEQYF
J gene: TRBJ2-1; V gene: TRBV10-3; clone size: NA; CDR3 length: 14; D gene: TRBD2; CDR3 DNA: TGTGCCATCAGTGACCCCGGCGGGGGGGATGAGCAGTTCTTC; CDR3 protein: CAISDPGGGDEQFF
J gene: TRBJ2-7; V gene: TRBV4-1; clone size: NA; CDR3 length: 15; D gene: NA; CDR3 DNA: TGCGCCAGCAGCCAATTCGGACTATACTCCTACGAGCAGTACTTC; CDR3 protein: CASSQFGLYSYEQYF
J gene: TRBJ1-1; V gene: TRBV27; clone size: once; CDR3 length: 16; D gene: NA; CDR3 DNA: TGTGCCAGCAGTTTATCAACAGGGTTGGTATGGACTGAAGCTTTCTTT; CDR3 protein: CASSLSTGLVWTEAFF
J gene: TRBJ1-1; V gene: TRBV27; clone size: NA; CDR3 length: 14; D gene: NA; CDR3 DNA: TGTGCCAGCAGTTACACCTACAGGAACACTGAAGCTTTCTTT; CDR3 protein: CASSYTYRNTEAFF
J gene: TRBJ1-1; V gene: TRBV29-1; clone size: NA; CDR3 length: 14; D gene: NA; CDR3 DNA: TGCAGCGTATTTGGGGTAGCGGAGAACACTGAAGCTTTCTTT; CDR3 protein: CSVFGVAENTEAFF
J gene: TRBJ2-7; V gene: TRBV27; clone size: NA; CDR3 length: 13; D gene: NA; CDR3 DNA: TGTGCCAGCAGCCCGATAGGGATCTACGAGCAGTACTTC; CDR3 protein: CASSPIGIYEQYF
J gene: TRBJ1-5; V gene: TRBV19; clone size: NA; CDR3 length: 13; D gene: NA; CDR3 DNA: TGTGCCAGTAGTATAGATCTAGGTCAGCCCCAGCATTTT; CDR3 protein: CASSIDLGQPQHF
J gene: TRBJ2-3; V gene: TRBV6-6; clone size: NA; CDR3 length: 15; D gene: NA; CDR3 DNA: TGTGCCAGCAGTTACAACGACAAGAGCACAGATACGCAGTATTTT; CDR3 protein: CASSYNDKSTDTQYF
J gene: TRBJ2-1; V gene: TRBV28; clone size: NA; CDR3 length: 15; D gene: TRBD2; CDR3 DNA: TGTGCCAGCAGTTCCTTAGCGGGAGCGGGGAATGAGCAGTTCTTC; CDR3 protein: CASSSLAGAGNEQFF
J gene: TRBJ2-2; V gene: TRBV11-3; clone size: NA; CDR3 length: 15; D gene: NA; CDR3 DNA: TGTGCCAGCAGCTTGGGGGGGCTTGACACCGGGGAGCTGTTTTTT; CDR3 protein: CASSLGGLDTGELFF
J gene: TRBJ2-1; V gene: TRBV7-6; clone size: NA; CDR3 length: 15; D gene: TRBD2; CDR3 DNA: TGTGCCAGCAGCTTGGAGCGGGAGCCAGGGAATGAGCAGTTCTTC; CDR3 protein: CASSLEREPGNEQFF
J gene: TRBJ2-2; V gene: TRBV28; clone size: NA; CDR3 length: 14; D gene: NA; CDR3 DNA: TGTGCCAGCAGTTTAGGCAGGTATTCCGGGGAGCTGTTTTTT; CDR3 protein: CASSLGRYSGELFF
J gene: TRBJ2-7; V gene: TRBV27; clone size: NA; CDR3 length: 13; D gene: NA; CDR3 DNA: TGTGCCAGCAGCTTTGGCCCTCGGGGCGAGCAGTACTTC; CDR3 protein: CASSFGPRGEQYF